This TCR beta chain stems from a study of fetal regulatory T cell absence and autoimmunity. Study-level information: Exocrine pancreas autoimmunity occurred in IPEX patients lacking clinical diabetes.

Using immunoSEQ multiplex PCR, the repertoire was profiled, and TCRdb retains in-frame clones only, with some absent. Of more than 85,000 clones listed, about 78% are singletons. The CDR3 totals 11 residues. V dropped 4 bases and J dropped 4 bases, with 6 bases sitting between them. Per germline, CDR1 SQVTM and CDR2 ANQGSEA. To note about this clone: Its matching antigen is unknown.

Findings and caveats of the study: Compared with cord blood, pancreas showed oligoclonal TCR enrichment, some clones over 80-fold. In IPEX syndrome, oligoclonal enrichment was read as supporting prenatal antigen-driven autoimmunity in the pancreas.

Sequenced material: pancreas tissue. The TCR sequence derives from a male donor with IPEX syndrome. This chain uses TRBV29-1 with TRBJ2-3, with D hard to call. Here the CDR3 DNA reads TGCAGCGTTGCCCCGCCAGATACGCAGTATTTT. Its translation: CSVAPPDTQYF.